The 2 T cell receptor beta chains in this list originate from one sample, sequenced in a study of cytomegalovirus exposure and HLA in healthy donors. Researchers ran the PCR with 60 Vbeta and 13 Jbeta primers. TCRdb's copy holds only in-frame clones and misses some; the assay was immunoSEQ multiplex PCR. The sample consists of roughly 54,000 clones, roughly four fifths of them appearing once. Sequencing was carried out using PBMCs. The receptors originated from a man aged 50 or older in good health and CMV-seronegative.

A remark on this clone: The sample carries other DNA sequences with the same CDR3. The V gene is TRBV5-6, the J gene TRBJ2-5; D not resolved. The CDR3 runs to 13 residues. Germline assignment: CDR1 SGHDT and CDR2 YYEEEE. V lost 0 bases, J lost 1 base, and 4 bases lay in between. Written as DNA, the CDR3 is TGTGCCAGCAGCTTGGACAGCCAAGAGACCCAGTACTTC. It specifies CASSLDSQETQYF.

The chain carries TRBV4-1 and TRBJ1-5, with 8 bases that match TRBD1. V trimming: 3 bases; J trimming: 3 bases; junction bases outside the gene matches: 10. Germline loops: CDR1 MGHRA, CDR2 YSYEKL. The CDR3 sequence is 17 residues long. The CDR3 sequence: CASSHLPGQGVNQPQHF. CDR3 nucleotides: TGCGCCAGCAGCCATCTCCCCGGACAGGGAGTCAATCAGCCCCAGCATTTT.